These 26 T cell receptor beta chains share one sample of origin, sequenced in a study of PD-1 blockade in mismatch repair-deficient tumors. Generated by immunoSEQ multiplex PCR, the TCRdb table keeps only in-frame clones and is missing some. The sample includes more than 40,000 clones, roughly 80% of them seen just once. The sample in question was peripheral blood, obtained approximately 18 weeks after starting pembrolizumab. These receptors originate from an adult with mismatch repair-deficient cancer.

This chain uses TRBV7-9 with TRBJ2-5; D may be TRBD2 (5 bases). CDR3 size: 14 residues. The germline gives CDR1 SEHNR, CDR2 FQNEAQ (reference sequence). The V and J ends lost 5 bases and 1 base respectively, with 11 bases between them. The CDR3 coding sequence is TGTGCCAGCAGCCCACCGGGAAGCCAAGAGACCCAGTACTTC. Residues: CASSPPGSQETQYF.

The gene calls are TRBV30 and TRBJ2-5; D is ambiguous. V was clipped by 1 base and J by 5 bases, with 2 bases between them. The CDR3 is made up of 10 amino acids. Germline V gene lookup returns CDR1 GTSNPN and CDR2 SVGIG (reference sequence). The CDR3 sequence: CAWSEETQYF. The CDR3 DNA sequence: TGTGCCTGGAGTGAGGAGACCCAGTACTTC.

The rearrangement uses TRBV5-1 and TRBJ2-3, with 9 bases lining up with TRBD2. CDR1 is SGHRS and CDR2 is YFSETQ in the germline V gene. The V and J ends lost 3 bases and 6 bases, in that order; junction bases with no gene match: 5. The CDR3 is 14 amino acids. CDR3 protein: CASSSGLARDTQYF. The CDR3 DNA is TGCGCCAGCAGCTCGGGACTAGCTAGGGATACGCAGTATTTT.

V usage is TRBV9 and J usage is TRBJ2-5; TRBD1 agrees at 9 bases. The CDR3 loop spans 15 amino acids. J gave up 5 bases and V 3 bases, and 8 bases lay outside the gene matches. Germline assignment: CDR1 SGDLS and CDR2 YYNGEE. The CDR3 bases are TGTGCCAGCAGCGACCCGGGACAGGGTCCGGAGACCCAGTACTTC. This translates into CASSDPGQGPETQYF.

The chain links TRBV11-1 to TRBJ2-7; possible D gene TRBD2, 6 bases. CDR3 length equals 13 residues. Germline V gene sequence: CDR1 SGHAT, CDR2 FQDESV (reference sequence). V dropped 6 bases and J dropped 3 bases, with 12 bases sitting between them. The CDR3 region is CASRPGTVYEQYF. The CDR3 nucleotides are TGTGCCAGCAGGCCCGGGACTGTCTACGAGCAGTACTTC.

V and J are TRBV10-2 and TRBJ2-3; D is unresolved. Trimming cost V 8 bases and J 5 bases, with 5 bases left between them. The CDR3 extends over 10 amino acids. The germline gives CDR1 WSHSY, CDR2 SAAADI. DNA of the CDR3: TGCGCCAGCTGGCGAGATACGCAGTATTTT. Its protein is CASWRDTQYF.

The genes are TRBV6-1 and TRBJ1-1; 8 bases match TRBD1. CDR3 length: 13 amino acids. V gave up 6 bases and J gave up 4 bases; unmatched junction bases: 4. Germline values: CDR1 MNHNS, CDR2 SASEGT. DNA of the CDR3: TGTGCCAGCAGAACAGGGGGGGCCACTGAAGCTTTCTTT. It translates to CASRTGGATEAFF.

The V gene is TRBV6-6, the J gene TRBJ2-7, with no clear D. The CDR3 consists of 14 residues. V was shortened by 2 bases and J by 7 bases, with 15 bases between the two germline ends. Germline V gives CDR1 MNHNY, CDR2 SVGAGI (reference sequence). The CDR3 is CASSYVLVPREQYF. CDR3 sequence (DNA): TGTGCCAGCAGTTACGTGCTAGTCCCGCGAGAGCAGTACTTC.

The rearrangement joins TRBV5-1 to TRBJ1-1, with TRBD1 matching 7 bases. The CDR3 loop spans 15 amino acids. Germline assignment: CDR1 SGHRS and CDR2 YFSETQ. With 1 base clipped from V and 3 bases from J, the junction kept 6 bases outside the gene matches. The CDR3 nucleotides are TGCGCCAGCAGCTTGAGGGGGCCTTCCGACACTGAAGCTTTCTTT. Its translation: CASSLRGPSDTEAFF.

CDR3 DNA: TGTGCCAGCAGCTACCTTGGCTACGTTGGAGATACGCAGTATTTT. Residues: CASSYLGYVGDTQYF. The V gene is TRBV6-6, the J gene TRBJ2-3; D not resolved. The length of the CDR3 is 15 residues. Trimming shortened V by 6 bases and J by 5 bases, and 18 bases separated the two germline ends. The germline CDR1 and CDR2 sequences are MNHNY and SVGAGI (reference sequence).

This chain links TRBV15 with TRBJ1-1, with 7 bases fitting TRBD1. V trimming: 6 bases; J trimming: 7 bases; junction bases outside the gene matches: 14. CDR1 is LNHNV, CDR2 YYDKDF, per germline (reference sequence). This CDR3 comprises 15 residues. Here the CDR3 DNA reads TGTGCCACCAGTCCGCGTACAGGGGCGGTGGGTGAAGCTTTCTTT. This codes for CATSPRTGAVGEAFF.

The chain is built from TRBV18 and TRBJ2-4; 9 bases are a match to TRBD2. V dropped 3 bases and J dropped 7; count of bases not matched to a gene: 7. There are 15 residues in the CDR3. CDR1 is KGHSH, CDR2 LQKENI, per germline. The CDR3: CASSPLAGEGNIQYF. In DNA form, the CDR3 reads TGTGCCAGCTCACCCTTAGCGGGAGAGGGGAACATTCAGTACTTC.

The CDR3 here is CASSNPQIEETQYF. The DNA of the CDR3 is TGTGCCAGTAGTAACCCCCAAATAGAAGAGACCCAGTACTTC. V usage is TRBV19 and J usage is TRBJ2-5, with D unclear. From germline, CDR1 is LNHDA and CDR2 SQIVND (reference sequence). Trimming removed 4 bases at V and 3 bases at J, with 12 bases between. The CDR3 covers 14 residues.

This rearrangement joins TRBV5-4 to TRBJ2-5; tentative D call: TRBD2 (6 bases). The V gene's germline CDR1 is SGHNT and CDR2 YYREEE (reference sequence). The CDR3 contains 15 residues. Trimming left V 4 bases short and J 2 bases short, with 15 bases between. The CDR3 DNA reads as TGTGCCAGCAGCCCCGGAACAGGACTACAAGAGACCCAGTACTTC. It specifies CASSPGTGLQETQYF. Full variable domain (rest looked up from reference TRBV5-4 and TRBJ2-5): ETGVTQSPTHLIKTRGQQVTLRCSSQSGHNTVSWYQQALGQGPQFIFQYYREEENGRGNFPPRFSGLQFPNYSSELNVNALELDDSALYLCASSPGTGLQETQYFGPGTRLLVL.

The chain employs TRBV7-2 and TRBJ2-3; no clear D gene. The germline gives CDR1 SGHTA, CDR2 FQGNSA. Deletions cut 5 bases from V and 1 base from J, with 4 bases between. The CDR3 is 12 amino acids. CDR3 protein: CASSAGTDTQYF. The CDR3 DNA is TGTGCCAGCAGCGCAGGCACAGATACGCAGTATTTT.

The chain is built from TRBV14 and TRBJ2-5, with D perhaps matching TRBD2 (7 bases). The CDR3 is made up of 13 amino acids. The germline V gene encodes CDR1 SGHDN and CDR2 FVKESK. Trimming took off 2 bases at V and 9 bases at J, with 13 bases between the two ends. CDR3 sequence reads: CASSQLGGRAQYF. The CDR3 DNA reads as TGTGCCAGCAGCCAACTAGGGGGGAGGGCCCAGTACTTC. Combining the CDR3 with reference TRBV14 and TRBJ2-5 gives the whole variable domain EAGVTQFPSHSVIEKGQTVTLRCDPISGHDNLYWYRRVMGKEIKFLLHFVKESKQDESGMPNNRFLAERTGGTYSTLKVQPAELEDSGVYFCASSQLGGRAQYFGPGTRLLVL.

The genes are TRBV5-1 and TRBJ2-1, with 7 bases that match TRBD2. The CDR3 has 16 residues. Germline assignment: CDR1 SGHRS and CDR2 YFSETQ. Losses at the gene ends were 0 bases for V and 0 bases for J; bases not matched to a gene: 3. The CDR3 loop is CASSLDSSGSYNEQFF. DNA for the CDR3: TGCGCCAGCAGCTTGGATTCTAGCGGCTCCTACAATGAGCAGTTCTTC.

This clone came up once. This chain joins TRBV19 and TRBJ2-5, with D perhaps assigned TRBD1 or TRBD2 (5 bases each). Trimming took 6 bases from V and 4 from J, leaving 18 bases between them. Germline CDR1 LNHDA, CDR2 SQIVND (reference sequence). This CDR3 contains 15 residues. The CDR3 DNA sequence: TGTGCCAGTAGCCGGCCGGGGCCGAGGGGAGAGACCCAGTACTTC. Protein sequence: CASSRPGPRGETQYF.

The chain is built from TRBV9 and TRBJ1-3; D is unresolved. The CDR3 contains 15 residues. CDR1 and CDR2 (germline): SGDLS, YYNGEE. The germline V and J ends were trimmed by 0 bases and 4 bases, with 11 bases remaining between them. The CDR3 sequence: CASSVVEGKGNTIYF. The CDR3, as DNA: TGTGCCAGCAGCGTAGTGGAGGGAAAAGGAAACACCATATATTTT.

The chain carries TRBV6-1 and TRBJ1-1; no clear D. With 10 bases removed from V and 6 bases from J, the gap between germline ends came to 24 bases. CDR1 is MNHNS and CDR2 is SASEGT in the germline V gene. The CDR3 runs to 15 residues. The CDR3 DNA reads TGTGCCACCTTGCCATTTGAAGGGTCGTTCCCTGAAGCTTTCTTT. Its protein is CATLPFEGSFPEAFF.

The chain recombines TRBV10-3 with TRBJ2-5; D gene uncertain. Germline V gene data show CDR1 as ENHRY and CDR2 as SYGVKD. This CDR3 spans 12 amino acids. Trimming took 8 bases from V and 2 from J, leaving 9 bases between them. This chain's CDR3 is CAISLTQETQYF. CDR3 DNA: TGTGCCATCTCTCTCACACAAGAGACCCAGTACTTC.

This clone has a single count. This sequence joins TRBV5-4 and TRBJ2-5; D is unresolved. This CDR3 comprises 13 residues. V was pared by 4 bases and J by 5 bases, with 12 bases between. Germline V gene lookup returns CDR1 SGHNT and CDR2 YYREEE (reference sequence). The DNA for the CDR3 is TGTGCCAGCAGCGGTGATTCCCAGGAGACCCAGTACTTC. Encoded protein: CASSGDSQETQYF.

With respect to this clone: The same CDR3 can be traced to other DNA sequences in this sample. The chain combines TRBV7-2 with TRBJ2-1, with 11 bases matching TRBD2. V shed 4 bases, J shed 4 bases, and the junction held 6 bases outside the gene matches. The germline gives CDR1 SGHTA, CDR2 FQGNSA. This CDR3 region has 16 residues. DNA of the CDR3: TGTGCCAGCAGCTCGCGCACTAGCGGGAGTTACAATGAGCAGTTCTTC. Translation gives CASSSRTSGSYNEQFF.

This clone was seen a handful of times. This chain connects TRBV30 to TRBJ1-1; D not resolved. From germline, CDR1 is GTSNPN and CDR2 SVGIG (reference sequence). This CDR3 is built from 14 residues. V was cut by 8 bases and J by 3 bases, with 19 bases left in between. CDR3 sequence: CAQLRPMGDTEAFF. The CDR3 DNA is TGTGCCCAACTTCGGCCCATGGGAGACACTGAAGCTTTCTTT.

The chain links TRBV5-1 to TRBJ2-4, with D perhaps given as TRBD1 or TRBD2 (5 bases each). From germline, CDR1 is SGHRS and CDR2 YFSETQ. This CDR3 region has 16 residues. V lost 0 bases and J lost 1, with 11 bases in between. The CDR3 sequence: CASSLGAGTAKNIQYF. In DNA, the CDR3 is TGCGCCAGCAGCTTGGGGGCCGGGACGGCCAAAAACATTCAGTACTTC.

The DNA for the CDR3 is TGTGCCAGCAGTGAATTCACCATTTCATCTAACTATGGCTACACCTTC. This gives the protein CASSEFTISSNYGYTF. The rearrangement links TRBV6-1 to TRBJ1-2; D is unresolved. CDR1 is MNHNS, CDR2 SASEGT, per germline. Trimming took off 2 bases at V and 0 bases at J, with 13 bases between the two ends. This CDR3 region has 16 residues.